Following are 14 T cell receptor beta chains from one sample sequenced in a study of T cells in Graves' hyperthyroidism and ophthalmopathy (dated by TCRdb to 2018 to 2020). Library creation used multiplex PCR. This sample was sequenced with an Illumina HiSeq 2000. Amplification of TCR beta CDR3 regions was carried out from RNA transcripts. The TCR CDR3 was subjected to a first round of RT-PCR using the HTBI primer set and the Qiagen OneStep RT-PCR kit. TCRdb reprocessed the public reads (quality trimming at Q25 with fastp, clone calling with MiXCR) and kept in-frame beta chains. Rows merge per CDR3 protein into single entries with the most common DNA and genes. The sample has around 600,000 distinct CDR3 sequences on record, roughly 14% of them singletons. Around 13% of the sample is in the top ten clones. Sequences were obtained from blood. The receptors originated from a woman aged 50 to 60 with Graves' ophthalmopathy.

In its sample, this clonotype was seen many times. CDR3 coding DNA: TGTGCCAGCTCAGCGGACAGGGATAACACTGAAGCTTTCTTT. Residues: CASSADRDNTEAFF. The chain recombines TRBV18 with TRBJ1-1, with 8 bases matching TRBD1. The CDR3 is 14 amino acids. Trimming cost V 5 bases and J 2 bases; bases outside gene matches: 4. CDR1 KGHSH and CDR2 LQKENI come from the germline V gene.

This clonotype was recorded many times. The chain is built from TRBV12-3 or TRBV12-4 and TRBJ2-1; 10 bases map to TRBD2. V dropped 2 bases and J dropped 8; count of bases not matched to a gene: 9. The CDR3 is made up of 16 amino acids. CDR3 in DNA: TGTGCCAGCAGTTTAAGGGCTAGCGGGAGTTTCGATGAGCAGTTCTTC. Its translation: CASSLRASGSFDEQFF.

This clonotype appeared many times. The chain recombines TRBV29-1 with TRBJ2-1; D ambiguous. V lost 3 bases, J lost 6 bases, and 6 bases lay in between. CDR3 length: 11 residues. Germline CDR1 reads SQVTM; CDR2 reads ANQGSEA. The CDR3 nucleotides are TGCAGCGTTGATAGGGCCAATGAGCAGTTCTTC. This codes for CSVDRANEQFF.

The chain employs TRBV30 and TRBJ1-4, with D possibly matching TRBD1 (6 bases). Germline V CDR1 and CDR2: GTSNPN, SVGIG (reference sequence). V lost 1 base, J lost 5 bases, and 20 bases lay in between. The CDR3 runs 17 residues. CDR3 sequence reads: CAWSGYDRRHTNEKLFF. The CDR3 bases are TGTGCCTGGAGTGGATACGACAGGCGACACACCAATGAAAAACTGTTTTTT.

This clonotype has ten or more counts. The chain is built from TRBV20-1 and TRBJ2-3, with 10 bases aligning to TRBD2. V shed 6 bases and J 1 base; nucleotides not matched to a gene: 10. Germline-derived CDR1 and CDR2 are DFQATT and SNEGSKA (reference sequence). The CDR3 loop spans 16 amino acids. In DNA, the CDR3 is TGCAGTGCCGGAAGGCTAGCGGGAGTGGGCACAGATACGCAGTATTTT. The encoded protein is CSAGRLAGVGTDTQYF.

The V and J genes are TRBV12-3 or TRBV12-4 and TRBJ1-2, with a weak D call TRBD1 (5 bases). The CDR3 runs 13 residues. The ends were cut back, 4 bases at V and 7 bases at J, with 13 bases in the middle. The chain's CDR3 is CASSYGQGGGYTF. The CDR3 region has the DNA TGTGCCAGCAGTTACGGTCAGGGTGGTGGCTACACCTTC.

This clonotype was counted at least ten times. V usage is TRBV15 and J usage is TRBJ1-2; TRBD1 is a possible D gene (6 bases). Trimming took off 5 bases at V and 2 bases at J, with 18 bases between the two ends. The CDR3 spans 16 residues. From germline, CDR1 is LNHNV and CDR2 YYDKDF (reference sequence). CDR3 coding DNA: TGTGCCACCAGCGTCGCGGGAGGAGGGGGAAACTATGGCTACACCTTC. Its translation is CATSVAGGGGNYGYTF.

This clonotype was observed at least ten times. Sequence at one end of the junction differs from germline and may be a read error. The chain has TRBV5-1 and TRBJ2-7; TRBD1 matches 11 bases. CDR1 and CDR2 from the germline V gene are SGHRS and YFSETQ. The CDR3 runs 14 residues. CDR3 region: CASSPGQGAYEQYF. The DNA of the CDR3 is TGTGCCAGCAGCCCGGGACAGGGGGCCTACGAGCAGTACTTC.

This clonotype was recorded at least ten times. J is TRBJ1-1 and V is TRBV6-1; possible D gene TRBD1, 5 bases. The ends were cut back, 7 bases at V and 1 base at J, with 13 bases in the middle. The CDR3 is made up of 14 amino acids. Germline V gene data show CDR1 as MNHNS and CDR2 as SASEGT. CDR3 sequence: CASKPGTANTEAFF. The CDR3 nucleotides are TGTGCCAGCAAACCCGGGACTGCGAACACTGAAGCTTTCTTT.

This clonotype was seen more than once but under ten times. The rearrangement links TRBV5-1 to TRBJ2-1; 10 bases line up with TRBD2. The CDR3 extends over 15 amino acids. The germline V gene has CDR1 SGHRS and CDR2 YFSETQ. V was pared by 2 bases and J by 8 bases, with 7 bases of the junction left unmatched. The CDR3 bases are TGCGCCAGCAGCTTAGCGGGAGGGCTGTCCCATGAGCAGTTCTTC. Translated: CASSLAGGLSHEQFF.

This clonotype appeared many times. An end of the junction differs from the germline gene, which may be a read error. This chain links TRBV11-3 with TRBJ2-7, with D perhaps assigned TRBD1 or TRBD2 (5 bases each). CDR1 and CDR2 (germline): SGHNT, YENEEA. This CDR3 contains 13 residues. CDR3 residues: CASSFGGTYEQYF. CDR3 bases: TGCGCCAGCAGCTTTGGGGGAACCTACGAGCAGTACTTC.

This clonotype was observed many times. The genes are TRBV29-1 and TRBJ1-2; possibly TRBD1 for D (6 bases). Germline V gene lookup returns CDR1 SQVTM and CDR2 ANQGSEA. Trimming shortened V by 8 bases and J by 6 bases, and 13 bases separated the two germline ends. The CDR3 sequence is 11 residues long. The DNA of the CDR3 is TGCAGCTGTCAACAGGGAGATGGCTACACCTTC. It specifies CSCQQGDGYTF.

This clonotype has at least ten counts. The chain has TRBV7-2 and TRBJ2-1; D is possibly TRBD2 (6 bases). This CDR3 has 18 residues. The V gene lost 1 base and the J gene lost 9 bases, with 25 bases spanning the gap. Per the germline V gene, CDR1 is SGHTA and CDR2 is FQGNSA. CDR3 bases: TGTGCCAGCAGCTTAGTAAGTGGGGGGACCAAGGGACTCGGTGAGCAGTTCTTC. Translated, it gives CASSLVSGGTKGLGEQFF.

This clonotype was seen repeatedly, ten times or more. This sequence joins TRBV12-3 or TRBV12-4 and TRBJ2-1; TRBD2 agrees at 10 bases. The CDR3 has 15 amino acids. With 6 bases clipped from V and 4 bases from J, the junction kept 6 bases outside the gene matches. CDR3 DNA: TGTGCCAGCAGCCCTAGCGGGAGTCTTTACAATGAGCAGTTCTTC. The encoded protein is CASSPSGSLYNEQFF.